A single T cell receptor beta chain is shown here with its context. Construction of the TCRbeta library involved unique molecular identifiers. From the PCR reads, TCRdb called clonotypes with MiXCR, one entry per CDR3 protein. The data contain about 580,000 distinct CDR3 sequences, roughly 27% of them singletons. These data come from a study of T-cell reconstitution after alpha-beta-depleted transplantation in children. V lost 2 bases and J 7 bases, leaving 6 bases between the germline ends. The length of the CDR3 is 11 residues. CDR1 and CDR2 (germline): ENHRY, SYGVKD. This receptor was taken from a boy under two years old with Wiskott-Aldrich syndrome, due to receive a stem cell transplant. Sequences were derived from PBMCs, sampled before TCRalphabeta/CD19-depleted stem cell transplant. This chain joins TRBV10-3 and TRBJ2-7; perhaps TRBD1 as D (5 bases). CDR3 nucleotide sequence: TGTGCCATCAGTGAGAGGACAGAGCAGTACTTC. This translates into CAISERTEQYF.